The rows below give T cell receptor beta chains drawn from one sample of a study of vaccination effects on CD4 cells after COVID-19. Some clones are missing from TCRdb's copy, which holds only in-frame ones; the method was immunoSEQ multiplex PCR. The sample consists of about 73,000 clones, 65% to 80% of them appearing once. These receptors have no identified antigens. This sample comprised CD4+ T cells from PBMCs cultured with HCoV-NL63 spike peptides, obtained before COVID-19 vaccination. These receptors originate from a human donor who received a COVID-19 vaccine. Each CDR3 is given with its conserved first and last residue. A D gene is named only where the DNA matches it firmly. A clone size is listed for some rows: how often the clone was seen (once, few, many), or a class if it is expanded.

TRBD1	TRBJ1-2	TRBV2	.	TGTGCCAGCAGTGAAGGCCGTGACAGGGATGGCTACACCTTC	CASSEGRDRDGYTF
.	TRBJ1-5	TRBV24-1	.	TGTGCCACCAGTGATCGGAGATTTCAGCCCCAGCATTTT	CATSDRRFQPQHF
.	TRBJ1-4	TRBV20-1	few	TGCAGTGCTAGTGAAGGGATTGGGGAAAAACTGTTTTTT	CSASEGIGEKLFF
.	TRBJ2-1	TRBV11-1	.	TGTGCCAGCAGCTCCGACTCCTACAATGAGCAGTTCTTC	CASSSDSYNEQFF
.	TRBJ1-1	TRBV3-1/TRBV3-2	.	TGTGCCAGCAGCCAACTCCGGGGCGCCCGGGCTTTCTTT	CASSQLRGARAFF
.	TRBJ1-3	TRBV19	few	TGTGCCAGTAGTCCCGGGCAGGGGAGGTCTGGAAACACCATATATTTT	CASSPGQGRSGNTIYF
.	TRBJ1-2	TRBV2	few	TGTGCCAGCAGGGGTACCGGGCGGTATGGCTACACCTTC	CASRGTGRYGYTF
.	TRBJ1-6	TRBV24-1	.	TGTGCCACCATACCGGGACACCATAATTCACCCCTCCACTTT	CATIPGHHNSPLHF
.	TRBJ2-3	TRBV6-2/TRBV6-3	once	TGTGCCAGCAGTACCACCATGGACAGTTATACGCAGTATTTT	CASSTTMDSYTQYF
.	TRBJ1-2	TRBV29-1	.	TGCAGCGTTGGACAGATATCCTATGGCTACACCTTC	CSVGQISYGYTF
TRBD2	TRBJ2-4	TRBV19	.	TGTGCCAGTAGTTTACAATCTAGCGGGGGATTAGCCAAAAACATTCAGTACTTC	CASSLQSSGGLAKNIQYF
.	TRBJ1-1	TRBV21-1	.	TGTGCCAGCAGCAATCGGGGTATTCGGCATGAAGCTTTCTTT	CASSNRGIRHEAFF
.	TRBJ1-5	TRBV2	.	TGTGCCAGCAACACGGGTTATAGCAATCAGCCCCAGCATTTT	CASNTGYSNQPQHF
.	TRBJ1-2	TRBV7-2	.	TGTGCCAGCAGCTTAGGAGGGGCAGGGAAGAGAGGCGGCTACACCTTC	CASSLGGAGKRGGYTF
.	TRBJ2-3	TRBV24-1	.	TGTGCCACCAGTGGACACTCGGCAGATACGCAGTATTTT	CATSGHSADTQYF
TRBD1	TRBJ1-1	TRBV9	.	TGTGCCAGCAGCGCCAGGACAGGGATGAACACTGAAGCTTTCTTT	CASSARTGMNTEAFF
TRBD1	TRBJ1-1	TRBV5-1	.	TGCGCCAGCAGCGGCGGGACAGAAGCTTTGAACACTGAAGCTTTCTTT	CASSGGTEALNTEAFF
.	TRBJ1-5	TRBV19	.	TGTGCCAGTAGTAGTTGGGGAGGCCAGCCCCAGCATTTT	CASSSWGGQPQHF
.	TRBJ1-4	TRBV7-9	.	TGTGCCAGCAGCCCCGAATTTGCAACTAATGAAAAACTGTTTTTT	CASSPEFATNEKLFF
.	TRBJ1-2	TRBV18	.	TGTGCCACTACGGGATTCGGAGCTAACTATGGCTACACCTTC	CATTGFGANYGYTF
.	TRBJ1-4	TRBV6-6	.	TGTGCCAGCAGCGGATTCCAAGGACAACGGGAGAAACTGTTTTTT	CASSGFQGQREKLFF
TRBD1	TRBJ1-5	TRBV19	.	TGTGCCAGTAATTCCGGACAGGGACGGAGCAATCAGCCCCAGCATTTT	CASNSGQGRSNQPQHF
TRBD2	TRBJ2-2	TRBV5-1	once	TGCGCCAGCCACACTAGCGGGGACACCGGGGAGCTGTTTTTT	CASHTSGDTGELFF
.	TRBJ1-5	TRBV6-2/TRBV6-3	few	TGTGCCAGCAGCCGGGGACGGTATAGCAATCAGCCCCAGCATTTT	CASSRGRYSNQPQHF
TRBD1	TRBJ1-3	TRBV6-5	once	TGTGCCAGCAGTCATGGGACAGGGAACACCATATATTTT	CASSHGTGNTIYF
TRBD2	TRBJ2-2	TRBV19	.	TGTGCCAGTAGTATAGGGGCGGGGGGCCTCCGTACAGCGAACACCGGGGAGCTGTTTTTT	CASSIGAGGLRTANTGELFF
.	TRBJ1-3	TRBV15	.	TGTGCCACCAGCAGAGATCAGGTACAGGCTGGAAACACCATATATTTT	CATSRDQVQAGNTIYF
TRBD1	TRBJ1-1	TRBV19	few	TGTGCCAGTAGGGACAGGGAGGCAAGTGAAGCTTTCTTT	CASRDREASEAFF
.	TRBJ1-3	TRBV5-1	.	TGCGCCAGCAGCTCCGGGGACTCTGGAAACACCATATATTTT	CASSSGDSGNTIYF
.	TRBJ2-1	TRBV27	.	TGTGCCAGCAGTTTATTGACAGGGAGGTCCTACAATGAGCAGTTCTTC	CASSLLTGRSYNEQFF
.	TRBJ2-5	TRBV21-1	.	TGTGCCAGCAGCAAAAGCCCTGACCCCAAAAGAGAGGAGACCCAGTACTTC	CASSKSPDPKREETQYF
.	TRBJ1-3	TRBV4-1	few	TGCGCCAGCAGCCAAGCCCAGGGAAACACCATATATTTT	CASSQAQGNTIYF
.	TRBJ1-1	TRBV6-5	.	TGTGCCAGCAGGAAGGGACAAAAGAACACTGAAGCTTTCTTT	CASRKGQKNTEAFF
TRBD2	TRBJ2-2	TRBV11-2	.	TGTGCCAGCAGCTCTAAGTCTGTCCGGGGGGGGCCCCACACCGGGGAGCTGTTTTTT	CASSSKSVRGGPHTGELFF
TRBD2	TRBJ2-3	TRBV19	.	TGTGCCAGTAGTAGCACCGGGGGGACAGATACGCAGTATTTT	CASSSTGGTDTQYF
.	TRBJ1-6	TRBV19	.	TGTGCCAGTAGTATTGCACGAGGGACTACAAGCTCCTATAATTCACCCCTCCACTTT	CASSIARGTTSSYNSPLHF
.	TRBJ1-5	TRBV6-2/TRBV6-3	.	TGTGCCAGCAGTTACTTGAAGGGTCCTTGGGGTAGAAGGGGTAGCAATCAGCCCCAGCATTTT	CASSYLKGPWGRRGSNQPQHF
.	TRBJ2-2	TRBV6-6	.	TGTGCCAGCGTTAGCCCCAGAGACACCGGGGAGCTGTTTTTT	CASVSPRDTGELFF
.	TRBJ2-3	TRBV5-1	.	TGCGCCAGCAGCTTGGATCTAGGCGCAACTAGCACAGATACGCAGTATTTT	CASSLDLGATSTDTQYF
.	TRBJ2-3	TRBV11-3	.	TGTGCCAGCAGCTTAGCTCCCAGCACAGATACGCAGTATTTT	CASSLAPSTDTQYF
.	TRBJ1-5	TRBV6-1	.	TGTGCCAGCAGTGAATTTTGGGATCAGCCCCAGCATTTT	CASSEFWDQPQHF
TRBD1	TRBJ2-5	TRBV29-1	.	TGCAGCGCCTATACGACAGGGGGCGGGGAGACCCAGTACTTC	CSAYTTGGGETQYF